This record concerns one TCR beta chain sequence. The data derive from a study of blood T cell repertoires in COVID-19. Study-level background: Samples taken during acute and convalescent COVID-19 were collected in the United States, Italy and Spain. PBMCs, B-cell-depleted T cells, or T cells provided the cDNA or gDNA that made up the material.

Original methodology: Reference gene primers were amplified, and this amplification served to estimate nucleated cell counts. The data were produced by immunoSEQ multiplex PCR, yet TCRdb's version contains in-frame clones alone and is incomplete. The D gene and trimming were derived from the DNA, and the V and J assignments and clone size from that table. The sample contains 100,000 to 150,000 clones, around 89% of which appear only once. The clonotype comes from a human donor in a cohort sampled during active COVID-19. The specimen was peripheral blood.

The CDR3 DNA follows: TGTGCCAGCAGCGCCCAAGCGCTCAGCACAGATACGCAGTATTTT. Translated, it gives CASSAQALSTDTQYF. The genes are TRBV5-4 and TRBJ2-3; D is uncertain. Per the germline V gene, CDR1 is SGHNT and CDR2 is YYREEE (reference sequence). CDR3 length: 15 amino acids. V was trimmed by 4 bases and J by 0 bases, leaving 12 bases between them.